This T cell receptor (beta chain) was sequenced during a study of OX40 agonist ivuxolimab in advanced cancers. Study-wide background: A history of anti-PD-1, anti-PD-L1 or anti-CTLA-4 therapy was acceptable, and approximately 41% had some.

CDR1 and CDR2 (germline): LNHDA, SQIVND (reference sequence). The length of the CDR3 is 14 residues. V was cut by 4 bases and J by 1 base, with 11 bases left in between. Enrollment shut out patients with autoimmune disease history or systemic immunosuppression. Sequenced by immunoSEQ multiplex PCR; TCRdb stores in-frame clones only, minus some. The data show about 61,000 clones, with around 89% seen just once and under 2.5% held by the top ten. This TCR came from an adult with an advanced solid tumor such as melanoma, head and neck, liver or kidney cancer. The sequenced sample was CD4+ or CD8+ T cells sorted from blood, obtained in a trial of the OX40 agonist ivuxolimab. This chain uses TRBV19 with TRBJ2-7; a possible D gene is TRBD1 (6 bases). The CDR3 protein is CASSNRAGSYEQYF. In nucleotides, the CDR3 is TGTGCCAGTAGTAACAGGGCGGGTTCCTACGAGCAGTACTTC. Together with reference TRBV19 and TRBJ2-7, the CDR3 gives the full variable domain: DGGITQSPKYLFRKEGQNVTLSCEQNLNHDAMYWYRQDPGQGLRLIYYSQIVNDFQKGDIAEGYSVSREKKESFPLTVTSAQKNPTAFYLCASSNRAGSYEQYFGPGTRLTVT.